A selection of T cell receptor beta chains follows, all from one sample in a study of T-cell reconstitution after alpha-beta-depleted transplantation in children. TCRdb re-called the PCR reads through MiXCR, storing one row per CDR3 protein. Here the sample spans hundreds of thousands of distinct CDR3 sequences, around 16% being singletons. Specimen: PBMCs, mostly from graft donor cells, collected 360 days after TCRalphabeta/CD19-depleted stem cell transplant. These receptors all come from a male patient aged 2-15 years who had a stem cell transplant for acute lymphoblastic leukemia, so the T cells may come from the graft donor. Both conserved end residues are part of each CDR3. A D gene is named only where the DNA matches it firmly. Expanded clones are given a class, and other clones once, few, many or no size at all.

size	V	D	J	DNA	CDR3
.	TRBV7-6	.	TRBJ2-1	TGTGCCAGCAGCTTAGTCTCCCGCGAGCAGTTCTTC	CASSLVSREQFF
.	TRBV2	TRBD1	TRBJ2-3	TGTGCCAGCAGTCACGACAGGGGGACAGATACGCAGTATTTT	CASSHDRGTDTQYF
few	TRBV7-9	TRBD1	TRBJ2-5	TGTGCCAGCAGCTTGGGAGACAGGGCTCAAGAGACCCAGTACTTC	CASSLGDRAQETQYF
.	TRBV28	.	TRBJ2-7	TGTGCCAGCAGTCCGCACCCCTGGGACACGGTGACCTACGAGCAGTACTTC	CASSPHPWDTVTYEQYF
.	TRBV20-1	TRBD1	TRBJ2-7	TGCAGTGCTAGAGATCCCCAGGGGGCCTACGAGCAGTACTTC	CSARDPQGAYEQYF
.	TRBV4-1	.	TRBJ2-3	TGCGCCAGCAGCTTAATGGACACGGGGGGCATGTTAGATACGCAGTATTTT	CASSLMDTGGMLDTQYF
.	TRBV5-8	TRBD1	TRBJ1-1	TGTGCCAGCAGCTTCGACAGGGTGAACACTGAAGCTTTCTTT	CASSFDRVNTEAFF
many	TRBV29-1	TRBD2	TRBJ2-1	TGCAGCGTTGCGTCGGGACTAGCGGGAGTAAGGGCCTACAATGAGCAGTTCTTC	CSVASGLAGVRAYNEQFF
.	TRBV28	.	TRBJ2-3	TGTGCCAGCAGTTTGGCCCCCTCTACGCAGTATTTT	CASSLAPSTQYF
few	TRBV3-1	TRBD2	TRBJ2-1	TGTGCCAGCGCAGAGGGCCCCGGGACTAGCGGGAAGAATGAGCAGTTCTTC	CASAEGPGTSGKNEQFF
many	TRBV25-1	TRBD2	TRBJ2-2	TGTGCCAGCAGTGATCCCGGGGGACTAGCGGGAGGGAACACCGGGGAGCTGTTTTTT	CASSDPGGLAGGNTGELFF
few	TRBV2	.	TRBJ2-3	TGTGCCAGCAGTTGGCGGCTACCCACAGATACGCAGTATTTT	CASSWRLPTDTQYF
once	TRBV12-3/TRBV12-4	TRBD1	TRBJ2-7	TGTGCCAGCGGGGCGGGACAGGCAAGCTACGAGCAGTACTTC	CASGAGQASYEQYF
many	TRBV7-2	TRBD1	TRBJ1-3	TGTGCCAGCAGCTTAGGACAGGGCCGTGGAAACACCATATATTTT	CASSLGQGRGNTIYF
many	TRBV7-9	.	TRBJ2-7	TGTGCCACCTCAGGGACGGACACCTACGAGCAGTACTTC	CATSGTDTYEQYF
few	TRBV7-9	TRBD2	TRBJ2-5	TGTGCCAGCAGCCGGCATTCCGGACTAGCTTTGGAGACCCAGTACTTC	CASSRHSGLALETQYF
few	TRBV18	.	TRBJ2-1	TGTGCCAGCTCACCACCGGCGAGCAATGAGCAGTTCTTC	CASSPPASNEQFF
many	TRBV7-9	.	TRBJ2-1	TGTGCCAGCAGCTCTGGACAGCCGCGGTTCTTC	CASSSGQPRFF
few	TRBV12-3/TRBV12-4	.	TRBJ1-1	TGTGCCAGCAGCCCCTCGACAGGACCCATGAACACTGAAGCTTTCTTT	CASSPSTGPMNTEAFF
.	TRBV5-1	.	TRBJ1-1	TGCGCCAGCAGCTTGGGCCCCCAGGGGCGCACTGAAGCTTTCTTT	CASSLGPQGRTEAFF
.	TRBV6-2/TRBV6-3	.	TRBJ2-7	TGTGCCAGCAGTTACCGGGGAACAGCCCGATACGAGCAGTACTTC	CASSYRGTARYEQYF
.	TRBV12-3/TRBV12-4	.	TRBJ1-5	TGTGCCAGCAGTTTCTCAGCAGGGGCCTTTCAGCCCCAGCATTTT	CASSFSAGAFQPQHF
few	TRBV11-2	.	TRBJ2-7	TGTGCCAGCAGCCGTCCCTGGCGGAGTTCCTACGAGCAGTACTTC	CASSRPWRSSYEQYF
many	TRBV7-3	.	TRBJ2-2	TGTGCCAGCAGCTTAGATGTTGGGGAGCTGTTTTTT	CASSLDVGELFF
many	TRBV5-1	.	TRBJ1-3	TGCGCCAGCAGCGGGGGATCTGGAAACACCATATATTTT	CASSGGSGNTIYF
few	TRBV6-2/TRBV6-3	.	TRBJ2-3	TGTGCCAGCAGTTACTGGGGCTCTACCTCAGATACGCAGTATTTT	CASSYWGSTSDTQYF
many	TRBV28	.	TRBJ1-1	TGTGCCAGCGCGGAACTCCGGGACACCCCTGAAGCTTTCTTT	CASAELRDTPEAFF
.	TRBV4-1	.	TRBJ1-3	TGCGCCAGCAGAGTAAGCCAGACTGGAAACACCATATATTTT	CASRVSQTGNTIYF
.	TRBV12-3/TRBV12-4	.	TRBJ1-5	TGTGCCAGCAGTTTAAGGCGGGAGAATCAGCCCCAGCATTTT	CASSLRRENQPQHF